These 21 T cell receptor beta chains came from one sample sequenced in a study of shared clonotypes between healthy human individuals. TCRdb's table, derived via immunoSEQ multiplex PCR, lists solely in-frame clones and lacks some. The sample comprises 2.3 million or so clones, 90% to 95% of which are singletons, and about 0.37% rests with the top ten. The sequenced sample was naive CD4+ T cells from PBMCs. Subset reported: CD45RA+ positively selected. All receptors come from a man aged 18 to 35 in good health. Some clones in this sample may be carry-over from other donors' samples.

V is TRBV18 and J is TRBJ2-5; weak D call: TRBD1 (5 bases). The CDR3 spans 14 residues. Deletions cut 1 base from V and 4 bases from J, with 10 bases between. Germline V gene sequence: CDR1 KGHSH, CDR2 LQKENI. The CDR3 reads CASSPRTRSETQYF. CDR3 nucleotides: TGTGCCAGCTCACCACGGACACGTTCAGAGACCCAGTACTTC.

The CDR3 coding sequence is TGTGCCTCACGACGGACGGGCCTTCGAAACACCATATATTTT. Its protein is CASRRTGLRNTIYF. This chain uses TRBV30 with TRBJ1-3; no definite D call. The CDR3 runs to 14 residues. Germline V gene sequence: CDR1 GTSNPN, CDR2 SVGIG (reference sequence). Deletions cut 7 bases from V and 5 bases from J, with 18 bases between.

V and J are TRBV5-6 and TRBJ2-7, with 14 bases aligning to TRBD2. CDR1 is SGHDT and CDR2 is YYEEEE in the germline V gene. This CDR3 spans 17 amino acids. V lost 4 bases to trimming and J lost 5 bases; unmatched junction nucleotides: 11. CDR3 coding DNA: TGTGCCAGCAGCACGTCCGGGACTAGCGGGAGTTGGAACGAGCAGTACTTC. Its translation is CASSTSGTSGSWNEQYF.

This chain joins TRBV5-4 and TRBJ1-4; D is possibly TRBD1 (6 bases). CDR3 length: 14 residues. V was trimmed by 4 bases and J by 7 bases, leaving 14 bases between them. CDR1 and CDR2 from the germline V gene are SGHNT and YYREEE (reference sequence). The CDR3 region has the DNA TGTGCCAGCAGCCATAGGGGGGAGGGTGAAAAACTGTTTTTT. This translates into CASSHRGEGEKLFF.

The chain recombines TRBV29-1 with TRBJ2-1, with D possibly being TRBD1 or TRBD2 (5 bases each). The CDR3 sequence is 13 residues long. CDR1 is SQVTM and CDR2 is ANQGSEA in the germline V gene. Trimming cost V 5 bases and J 3 bases, with 11 bases left between them. The CDR3 DNA reads as TGCAGCGTTTGGGGGTCTGGCTACAATGAGCAGTTCTTC. Its protein product is CSVWGSGYNEQFF.

The chain has TRBV27 and TRBJ2-3; TRBD2 matches at 9 bases. Germline CDR1 and CDR2: MNHEY and SMNVEV (reference sequence). This CDR3 is 16 amino acids long. V was pared by 2 bases and J by 2 bases, with 5 bases of the junction left unmatched. Here the CDR3 DNA reads TGTGCCAGCAGTTTAATCCAGCGGGGGGCCACAGATACGCAGTATTTT. Protein sequence: CASSLIQRGATDTQYF.

This chain uses TRBV6-1 with TRBJ2-6; D may be TRBD2 (6 bases). Germline CDR1 is MNHNS and CDR2 is SASEGT. CDR3 length equals 12 residues. V lost 7 bases and J lost 12, with 13 bases in between. The CDR3 nucleotides read TGTGCCAGCACTCGGGACTTCCCCGTCCTGACTTTC. It codes for CASTRDFPVLTF.

The chain employs TRBV11-1 and TRBJ1-3; no firm D call. Per germline, CDR1 SGHAT and CDR2 FQDESV (reference sequence). The V end was cut by 3 bases, the J end by 1 base, with 4 bases between. CDR3 length: 13 residues. Here the CDR3 DNA reads TGTGCCAGCAGCTTGGGGTCTGGAAACACCATATATTTT. Translated, it gives CASSLGSGNTIYF.

This chain joins TRBV28 and TRBJ2-6, with 8 bases identical to TRBD1. The CDR3 is 15 residues long. The ends lost 6 bases at V and 2 bases at J; junction bases unmatched: 3. Per germline, CDR1 MDHEN and CDR2 SYDVKM. CDR3 sequence: CASSSGGAGANVLTF. CDR3 coding DNA: TGTGCCAGCAGCTCAGGGGGCGCTGGGGCCAACGTCCTGACTTTC. The full variable domain, in which reference TRBV28 and TRBJ2-6 provide the parts outside the CDR3, is DVKVTQSSRYLVKRTGEKVFLECVQDMDHENMFWYRQDPGLGLRLIYFSYDVKMKEKGDIPEGYSVSREKKERFSLILESASTNQTSMYLCASSSGGAGANVLTFGAGSRLTVL.

Remarks on this clone: This specimen includes other DNA sequences encoding the same CDR3. V usage is TRBV5-1 and J usage is TRBJ2-5, with D perhaps TRBD2 (6 bases). Looked up from germline, CDR1 is SGHRS and CDR2 is YFSETQ. The V end lost 4 bases, the J end lost 1 base, and 14 bases lay between the germline ends. The CDR3 contains 15 residues. The chain's CDR3 is CASSPGTALQETQYF. In DNA, the CDR3 is TGCGCCAGCAGCCCCGGGACTGCACTCCAAGAGACCCAGTACTTC.

V and J are TRBV11-2 and TRBJ1-2; D is perhaps TRBD1 (6 bases). This CDR3 spans 15 amino acids. Germline V gene lookup returns CDR1 SGHAT and CDR2 FQNNGV. The germline V and J ends were trimmed by 5 bases and 2 bases, with 15 bases remaining between them. CDR3 sequence (DNA): TGTGCCAGCAGCCCCCGGGGGGGGCCGAACTATGGCTACACCTTC. As protein: CASSPRGGPNYGYTF.

For the CDR3, the DNA is TGTGCCAGCAGCTTAGAGGCAGGGGGCTACGAGCAGTACTTC. Translated, it gives CASSLEAGGYEQYF. The rearrangement joins TRBV7-6 to TRBJ2-7, with 7 bases lining up with TRBD1. Germline V gives CDR1 SGHVS, CDR2 FNYEAQ. The V segment lost 1 base and the J segment 3 bases; nucleotides outside the gene matches: 3. This CDR3 is built from 14 residues.

V is TRBV6-1 and J is TRBJ2-7; D not certain. The germline gives CDR1 MNHNS, CDR2 SASEGT. Trimming removed 2 bases from V and 0 bases from J, with 8 bases in between. CDR3 size: 14 residues. The CDR3 DNA reads TGTGCCAGCAGTGAAAGGTACAACTCCTACGAGCAGTACTTC. Protein sequence: CASSERYNSYEQYF.

The chain joins TRBV30 to TRBJ2-7; either TRBD1 or TRBD2 may fit D (5 bases each). The germline V and J ends were trimmed by 0 bases and 3 bases, with 15 bases remaining between them. Germline assignment: CDR1 GTSNPN and CDR2 SVGIG (reference sequence). This CDR3 spans 15 amino acids. In DNA form, the CDR3 reads TGTGCCTGGAGTGTATATCGCAGGGAGCACTACGAGCAGTACTTC. Residues: CAWSVYRREHYEQYF.

The gene calls are TRBV9 and TRBJ2-7; D is undetermined. This CDR3 is 14 amino acids long. The V end lost 4 bases, the J end lost 4 bases, and 15 bases lay between the germline ends. Looked up from germline, CDR1 is SGDLS and CDR2 is YYNGEE. CDR3 nucleotide sequence: TGTGCCAGCAGCCCCCGGAATTATAATTACGAGCAGTACTTC. It is translated as CASSPRNYNYEQYF.

The rearrangement uses TRBV28 and TRBJ2-3; either TRBD1 or TRBD2 may fit D (5 bases each). The V gene's germline CDR1 is MDHEN and CDR2 SYDVKM. CDR3 length equals 16 residues. V was shortened by 6 bases and J by 4 bases, with 20 bases between the two germline ends. The CDR3 region has the DNA TGTGCCAGCAGCGGGGCAAGGGGCGCGACCGCAGATACGCAGTATTTT. It is translated as CASSGARGATADTQYF.

The rearrangement joins TRBV7-6 to TRBJ2-7, with TRBD1 as a possible D gene (5 bases). The germline gives CDR1 SGHVS, CDR2 FNYEAQ. Deletions cut 5 bases from V and 0 bases from J, with 11 bases between. The CDR3 runs to 14 residues. DNA of the CDR3: TGTGCCAGCAGCCGAGTAAGGGGCTCCTACGAGCAGTACTTC. It yields the protein CASSRVRGSYEQYF.

This clone was recorded once. J is TRBJ2-3 and V is TRBV6-1, with D perhaps TRBD2 (5 bases). CDR3 size: 13 residues. Deletions cut 8 bases from V and 5 bases from J, with 14 bases between. In germline, CDR1 is MNHNS, CDR2 SASEGT. The CDR3 coding sequence is TGTGCCAGCGGGAGACGATCGGAAGATACGCAGTATTTT. Protein product: CASGRRSEDTQYF.

This rearrangement joins TRBV7-3 to TRBJ2-3; 7 bases align to TRBD1. CDR3 length: 15 amino acids. Germline CDR1 and CDR2: SGHTA and FQGTGA. The junction had 10 bases not matched to a gene; V was cut back by 2 bases and J by 8 bases. The CDR3 sequence: CASSLLGTVDGTQYF. The CDR3 nucleotides are TGTGCCAGCAGCTTATTGGGGACAGTCGATGGTACGCAGTATTTT. The variable domain in full, with the rest retrieved from reference TRBV7-3 and TRBJ2-3, is GAGVSQTPSNKVTEKGKYVELRCDPISGHTALYWYRQSLGQGPEFLIYFQGTGAADDSGLPNDRFFAVRPEGSVSTLKIQRTERGDSAVYLCASSLLGTVDGTQYFGPGTRLTVL.

The V and J genes are TRBV6-1 and TRBJ2-7; TRBD2 is a possible D gene (6 bases). The CDR3 consists of 13 residues. Germline-derived CDR1 and CDR2 are MNHNS and SASEGT. V was trimmed by 3 bases and J by 4 bases, leaving 10 bases between them. The CDR3: CASSDAGGYEQYF. CDR3 coding DNA: TGTGCCAGCAGTGACGCCGGGGGTTACGAGCAGTACTTC.

Worth noting for this clone: In the same sample, other DNA sequences code for this CDR3. V is TRBV7-2 and J is TRBJ2-7, with 7 nucleotides matching TRBD1. The CDR3 totals 15 residues. Germline V gene data show CDR1 as SGHTA and CDR2 as FQGNSA. V lost 0 bases and J lost 3; bases outside the gene matches: 5. The CDR3 coding sequence is TGTGCCAGCAGCTTAGCCGGGACAGAGAACTACGAGCAGTACTTC. Encoded protein: CASSLAGTENYEQYF.